One sample yielded the 6 T cell receptor beta chains listed below, sequenced in a study of PD-1 blockade in classical Hodgkin lymphoma. Time point: newly diagnosed, previously untreated cHL patient sample. Magnetic negative selection served to purify CD4+ T cells out of PBMCs that had been thawed. Libraries were prepared by immunoSEQ multiplex PCR; TCRdb keeps only in-frame clonotypes and omits some of them. The profile shows 25,000 to 35,000 clones, less than 90% of them singletons. The specimen was CD4+ T cells from blood. These receptors were obtained from a human donor with classical Hodgkin lymphoma.

This clone was recorded once. The chain joins TRBV2 to TRBJ2-5; D unresolved. The CDR3 sequence is 12 residues long. Germline V gives CDR1 SNHLY, CDR2 FYNNEI. V was shortened by 7 bases and J by 3 bases, with 9 bases between the two germline ends. The CDR3 sequence is CASTGLKETQYF. The CDR3, as DNA: TGTGCCAGCACGGGCCTTAAAGAGACCCAGTACTTC.

The chain joins TRBV5-1 to TRBJ2-7; no clear D gene. CDR3 size: 15 residues. Trimming removed 1 base from V and 2 bases from J, with 13 bases in between. Germline lookup yields CDR1 SGHRS and CDR2 YFSETQ. DNA for the CDR3: TGCGCCAGCAGCTTGATGGCAGATAAGCCCTACGAGCAGTACTTC. Protein product: CASSLMADKPYEQYF. The whole variable domain, remainder taken from reference TRBV5-1 and TRBJ2-7, is KAGVTQTPRYLIKTRGQQVTLSCSPISGHRSVSWYQQTPGQGLQFLFEYFSETQRNKGNFPGRFSGRQFSNSRSEMNVSTLELGDSALYLCASSLMADKPYEQYFGPGTRLTVT.

The chain employs TRBV7-2 and TRBJ2-4; 13 bases match TRBD2. This CDR3 is 19 amino acids long. V gave up 5 bases and J gave up 0 bases; unmatched junction bases: 10. From germline, CDR1 is SGHTA and CDR2 FQGNSA. As DNA, the CDR3 is TGTGCCAGCAGCCACTATGGACTAGCGGGAGCTGTAGCCAAAAACATTCAGTACTTC. It specifies CASSHYGLAGAVAKNIQYF.

This chain uses TRBV6-1 with TRBJ1-2; D call uncertain. V was shortened by 3 bases and J by 5 bases, with 13 bases between the two germline ends. Germline CDR1 and CDR2: MNHNS and SASEGT. The CDR3 sequence is 14 residues long. The CDR3, as DNA: TGTGCCAGCAGTGAGATTCCGGGAAGTTATGGCTACACCTTC. Translated, it gives CASSEIPGSYGYTF.

CDR3 loop: CASLGGRGTEAFF. CDR3 in DNA: TGTGCCAGCTTGGGGGGGCGCGGCACTGAAGCTTTCTTT. The chain joins TRBV18 to TRBJ1-1, with a possible D match to TRBD1 (6 bases). Trimming removed 7 bases at V and 4 bases at J, with 13 bases between. Germline V gene data show CDR1 as KGHSH and CDR2 as LQKENI. The length of the CDR3 is 13 residues.

The V call is TRBV10-1, the J call TRBJ1-1, with D unclear. Germline assignment: CDR1 WNHNN and CDR2 SYGVQD (reference sequence). V was pared by 4 bases and J by 1 base, with 7 bases between. The CDR3 covers 13 residues. CDR3 DNA: TGCGCCAGCAGTGCGAGTGAGAACACTGAAGCTTTCTTT. This sequence encodes CASSASENTEAFF.